Sequencing of this T cell receptor (beta chain) was carried out in a study of blood T cell repertoires in COVID-19. Original handling: Nucleated cell counts were estimated from reference gene primer amplification. TCRdb's table, derived via immunoSEQ multiplex PCR, lists solely in-frame clones and lacks some. D and trimming come from the DNA, and the V and J calls and clone size come from that table. In the table there are 35,000 to 50,000 clones, approximately 80% of which are singletons. Sequencing was carried out using peripheral blood. The clonotype originates from a woman aged 60-75 years with acute or convalescent COVID-19.

The CDR3 DNA follows: TGTGCCAGCGGCCAGGGGACCTCTGGAAACACCATATATTTT. Its translation is CASGQGTSGNTIYF. This chain connects TRBV19 to TRBJ1-3; D perhaps matches TRBD1 (6 bases). Germline V CDR1 and CDR2: LNHDA, SQIVND (reference sequence). The CDR3 consists of 14 residues. Trimming cost V 9 bases and J 0 bases, with 12 bases left between them.